The 18 T cell receptor beta chains in this list originate from one sample, sequenced in a study of cytomegalovirus exposure and HLA in healthy donors. PCR involved 60 Vbeta and 13 Jbeta primers. Clones were sequenced by immunoSEQ multiplex PCR, and TCRdb holds only the in-frame ones, with some missing. The sample yields roughly 110,000 clones, around three quarters seen once. The sequenced sample consisted of PBMCs. These receptors all come from a man aged 25 to 40 in good health and CMV-seronegative.

In its sample, this clone was seen a few times. This chain joins TRBV7-9 and TRBJ1-5, with D possibly matching TRBD1 (5 bases). The CDR3 extends over 11 amino acids. The germline CDR1 and CDR2 sequences are SEHNR and FQNEAQ (reference sequence). V shed 5 bases and J shed 14 bases, with 13 bases lying between them. CDR3 bases: TGTGCCAGCAGCCCGGATCAGGGCAAGCATTTT. Translation: CASSPDQGKHF.

This sequence joins TRBV25-1 and TRBJ1-2, with 11 bases that match TRBD1. This CDR3 is built from 16 residues. Germline CDR1 and CDR2: MGHDK and SYGVNS. J was trimmed by 3 bases and V by 2 bases; bases with no gene match: 5. CDR3 bases: TGTGCCAGCAGTGAACCCGGGACAGGGGGTTACTATGGCTACACCTTC. It encodes CASSEPGTGGYYGYTF.

CDR3 coding DNA: TGTGCCAGCAGCTTAACATACGCGGGGGGGATCGACGGGGTAACCTACGAGCAGTACTTC. Translating it yields CASSLTYAGGIDGVTYEQYF. The chain recombines TRBV7-8 with TRBJ2-7; 9 nucleotides match TRBD2. The CDR3 has 20 residues. Germline V gene data show CDR1 as SGHVS and CDR2 as FQNEAQ. J was trimmed by 2 bases and V by 2 bases; bases with no gene match: 19.

The genes are TRBV10-2 and TRBJ2-1, with D possibly TRBD2 on 5 matching bases. V shed 3 bases and J shed 2 bases, with 11 bases lying between them. Germline CDR1 WSHSY, CDR2 SAAADI. The CDR3 contains 15 residues. The CDR3 DNA reads TGCGCCAGCAGTGAATCGGGGTCCGCCTACAATGAGCAGTTCTTC. This gives the protein CASSESGSAYNEQFF.

The chain recombines TRBV5-1 with TRBJ1-1, with D possibly matching TRBD1 (5 bases). Germline lookup yields CDR1 SGHRS and CDR2 YFSETQ. V dropped 4 bases and J dropped 5 bases, with 15 bases sitting between them. CDR3 size: 14 residues. CDR3 nucleotide sequence: TGCGCCAGCAGCGCCCAGGGTAGGGAAACTGAAGCTTTCTTT. This gives the protein CASSAQGRETEAFF.

This chain links TRBV15 with TRBJ2-7; 10 bases are shared with TRBD1. Losses at the gene ends were 1 base for V and 3 bases for J; bases not matched to a gene: 6. Germline assignment: CDR1 LNHNV and CDR2 YYDKDF (reference sequence). The CDR3 totals 16 residues. The CDR3 spells CATSRGRWDRGYEQYF. Here the CDR3 DNA reads TGTGCCACCAGCAGAGGCCGTTGGGACAGGGGCTACGAGCAGTACTTC.

V gene TRBV9 combines with J gene TRBJ2-3; possible D gene TRBD2, 6 bases. The V end lost 0 bases, the J end lost 0 bases, and 14 bases lay between the germline ends. This CDR3 is 17 amino acids long. From germline, CDR1 is SGDLS and CDR2 YYNGEE. The CDR3 reads CASSVDRGGTSTDTQYF. The CDR3, as DNA: TGTGCCAGCAGCGTAGATCGGGGCGGGACCAGCACAGATACGCAGTATTTT. The variable domain in full, completed from reference TRBV9 and TRBJ2-3, reads DSGVTQTPKHLITATGQRVTLRCSPRSGDLSVYWYQQSLDQGLQFLIQYYNGEERAKGNILERFSAQQFPDLHSELNLSSLELGDSALYFCASSVDRGGTSTDTQYFGPGTRLTVL.

This chain joins TRBV10-1 and TRBJ1-2; no firm D call. The V gene's germline CDR1 is WNHNN and CDR2 SYGVQD (reference sequence). The CDR3 spans 13 residues. Between the trimmed V and J ends, which lost 0 bases and 7 bases, there was a span of 9 bases. In DNA, the CDR3 is TGCGCCAGCAGTGAGTCGGCTTCTTTTGGCTACACCTTC. Its translation is CASSESASFGYTF.

The V gene is TRBV27, the J gene TRBJ2-3; TRBD2 aligns across 11 bases. Trimming at V came to 2 bases and at J to 0 bases, leaving 13 bases not matched to a gene. Germline V gene sequence: CDR1 MNHEY, CDR2 SMNVEV (reference sequence). The CDR3 consists of 20 residues. The CDR3 loop is CASSLRTNGLAGTSTDTQYF. CDR3 coding DNA: TGTGCCAGCAGTTTACGGACCAACGGACTAGCGGGTACTAGCACAGATACGCAGTATTTT.

This clone has only a few counts. This chain uses TRBV28 with TRBJ2-3, with 10 bases matching TRBD2. Per germline, CDR1 MDHEN and CDR2 SYDVKM. The CDR3 has 15 residues. J gave up 4 bases and V 3 bases, and 4 bases lay outside the gene matches. CDR3 in DNA: TGTGCCAGCAGTTTCAGCGGGAGGGCGGCAGATACGCAGTATTTT. Translation gives CASSFSGRAADTQYF.

The CDR3 here is CASSLPQGMNTEAFF. In DNA, the CDR3 is TGTGCCAGCAGCTTGCCTCAGGGGATGAACACTGAAGCTTTCTTT. The V call is TRBV5-4, the J call TRBJ1-1, with a tentative D call TRBD1 (6 bases). The V end was cut by 1 base, the J end by 0 bases, with 10 bases between. Per germline, CDR1 SGHNT and CDR2 YYREEE (reference sequence). This CDR3 contains 15 residues.

The rearrangement uses TRBV29-1 and TRBJ1-2, with TRBD1 as a possible D gene (6 bases). The ends were cut back, 3 bases at V and 2 bases at J, with 10 bases in the middle. From germline, CDR1 is SQVTM and CDR2 ANQGSEA. The CDR3 spans 13 residues. The DNA of the CDR3 is TGCAGCGTTGACAAGGACAGCAACTATGGCTACACCTTC. Translating it yields CSVDKDSNYGYTF. The whole variable domain, remainder taken from reference TRBV29-1 and TRBJ1-2, is SAVISQKPSRDICQRGTSLTIQCQVDSQVTMMFWYRQQPGQSLTLIATANQGSEATYESGFVIDKFPISRPNLTFSTLTVSNMSPEDSSIYLCSVDKDSNYGYTFGSGTRLTVV.

The CDR3 region has the DNA TGCAGCGTTGAAACAGGGAGTCACTATGGCTACACCTTC. Amino acids: CSVETGSHYGYTF. This chain connects TRBV29-1 to TRBJ1-2, with a possible D match to TRBD1 (6 bases). With 2 bases removed from V and 3 bases from J, the gap between germline ends came to 10 bases. Germline CDR1 and CDR2: SQVTM and ANQGSEA. The CDR3 totals 13 residues.

The chain couples TRBV9 to TRBJ2-7; TRBD2 might be the D (6 bases). V was shortened by 3 bases and J by 2 bases, with 12 bases between the two germline ends. The CDR3 totals 14 residues. Germline V gene lookup returns CDR1 SGDLS and CDR2 YYNGEE. The CDR3 sequence: CASSATSQAYEQYF. The CDR3 DNA follows: TGTGCCAGCAGCGCGACTAGTCAAGCCTACGAGCAGTACTTC.

The chain couples TRBV27 to TRBJ2-2; D might be TRBD2 (5 bases). CDR3 length: 16 residues. Germline CDR1 MNHEY, CDR2 SMNVEV (reference sequence). Trimming took 7 bases from V and 0 from J, leaving 15 bases between them. The CDR3 DNA sequence: TGTGCCAGCATGAGGGCGACCAACCCGAACACCGGGGAGCTGTTTTTT. Encoded protein: CASMRATNPNTGELFF.

Comments on this clone: The germline gene is not matched at one end of the junction; a read error may be the cause. The CDR3 region has the DNA TGTTCCAGCAGCTCTCCAGGGACATATATTCGAGGTGAAAAACTGTTTTTT. As protein: CSSSSPGTYIRGEKLFF. The rearrangement joins TRBV7-9 to TRBJ1-4, with a tentative D call TRBD1 (6 bases). CDR1 is SEHNR, CDR2 FQNEAQ, per germline (reference sequence). CDR3 length: 17 amino acids.

This chain connects TRBV28 to TRBJ1-3; 8 bases are shared with TRBD1. CDR3 length: 14 amino acids. CDR1 MDHEN and CDR2 SYDVKM come from the germline V gene. J was trimmed by 4 bases and V by 7 bases; bases with no gene match: 6. The CDR3 nucleotides read TGTGCCAGCAACCGACAGGGGAGCGGAAACACCATATATTTT. Protein product: CASNRQGSGNTIYF. The full variable domain, its missing parts supplied by reference TRBV28 and TRBJ1-3, is DVKVTQSSRYLVKRTGEKVFLECVQDMDHENMFWYRQDPGLGLRLIYFSYDVKMKEKGDIPEGYSVSREKKERFSLILESASTNQTSMYLCASNRQGSGNTIYFGEGSWLTVV.

The chain carries TRBV9 and TRBJ2-2; D not certain. The germline CDR1 and CDR2 sequences are SGDLS and YYNGEE. The CDR3 is made up of 16 amino acids. The V gene lost 4 bases and the J gene lost 4 bases, with 17 bases spanning the gap. CDR3 sequence reads: CASSTHVSLTTGELFF. CDR3 nucleotide sequence: TGTGCCAGCAGCACCCACGTGAGCCTCACCACCGGGGAGCTGTTTTTT.